This record covers a single T cell receptor (beta chain). These data belong to a study of blood T cell repertoires in COVID-19. Overall study context: The United States, Italy and Spain provided the acute and convalescent COVID-19 samples. Nucleic acid was either cDNA or gDNA, and it came from T cells, B-cell-depleted T cells, or PBMCs.

The trim removed 0 bases at V and 2 bases at J, leaving 7 bases unmatched. This CDR3 has 16 residues. CDR1 LGHNA and CDR2 YSLEER come from the germline V gene. Methods used by the authors: Amplification of reference gene primers was used by the study to estimate nucleated cell counts. Assay: immunoSEQ multiplex PCR; the TCRdb copy retains only in-frame clones and omits some. The V and J calls and clone size are taken from that table; D and trimming were inferred from the DNA. The repertoire consists of 150,000 to 200,000 clones, with around 88% occurring once and the leading ten covering 5%. The receptor's source is a human donor in a cohort sampled during active COVID-19. The sequencing input was peripheral blood. The chain combines TRBV4-3 with TRBJ2-7; 7 positions agree with TRBD1. DNA of the CDR3: TGCGCCAGCAGCCAAGATGAGATTACAGGGGCCTACGAGCAGTACTTC. Translated, it gives CASSQDEITGAYEQYF.